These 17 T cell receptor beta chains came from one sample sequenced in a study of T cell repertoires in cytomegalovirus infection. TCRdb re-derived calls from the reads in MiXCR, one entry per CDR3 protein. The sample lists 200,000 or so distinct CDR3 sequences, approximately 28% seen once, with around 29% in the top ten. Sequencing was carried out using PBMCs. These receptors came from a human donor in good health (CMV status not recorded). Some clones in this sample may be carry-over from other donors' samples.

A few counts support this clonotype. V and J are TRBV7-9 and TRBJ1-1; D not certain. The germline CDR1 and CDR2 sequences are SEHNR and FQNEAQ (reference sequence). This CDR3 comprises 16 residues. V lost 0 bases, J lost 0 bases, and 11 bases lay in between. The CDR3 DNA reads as TGTGCCAGCAGCTTAGCGCATACAGAGATGAACACTGAAGCTTTCTTT. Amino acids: CASSLAHTEMNTEAFF.

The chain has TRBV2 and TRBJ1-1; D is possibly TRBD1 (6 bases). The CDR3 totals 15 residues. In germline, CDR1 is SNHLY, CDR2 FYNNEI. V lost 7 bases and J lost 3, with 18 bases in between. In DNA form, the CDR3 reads TGTGCCAGCACCCCGGGGGGGGGCCCAGACACTGAAGCTTTCTTT. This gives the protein CASTPGGGPDTEAFF.

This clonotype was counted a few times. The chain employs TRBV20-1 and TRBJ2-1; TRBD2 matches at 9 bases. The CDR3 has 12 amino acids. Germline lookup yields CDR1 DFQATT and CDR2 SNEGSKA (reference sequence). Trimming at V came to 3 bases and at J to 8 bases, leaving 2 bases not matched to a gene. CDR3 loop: CSARRGGDEQFF. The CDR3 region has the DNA TGCAGTGCTAGGCGGGGGGGCGATGAGCAGTTCTTC.

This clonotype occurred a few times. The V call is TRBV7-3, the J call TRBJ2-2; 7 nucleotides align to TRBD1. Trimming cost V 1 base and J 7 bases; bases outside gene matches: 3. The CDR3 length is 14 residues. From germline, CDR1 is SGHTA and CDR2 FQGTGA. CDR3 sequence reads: CASSLRGGHGELFF. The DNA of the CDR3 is TGTGCCAGCAGCTTAAGAGGGGGCCACGGGGAGCTGTTTTTT.

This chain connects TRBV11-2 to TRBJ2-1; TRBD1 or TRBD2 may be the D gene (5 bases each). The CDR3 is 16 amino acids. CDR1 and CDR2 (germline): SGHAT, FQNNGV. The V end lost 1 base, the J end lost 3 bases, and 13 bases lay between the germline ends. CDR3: CASSLVGRAGYNEQFF. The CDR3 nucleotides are TGTGCCAGCAGCTTAGTAGGCAGGGCGGGCTACAATGAGCAGTTCTTC.

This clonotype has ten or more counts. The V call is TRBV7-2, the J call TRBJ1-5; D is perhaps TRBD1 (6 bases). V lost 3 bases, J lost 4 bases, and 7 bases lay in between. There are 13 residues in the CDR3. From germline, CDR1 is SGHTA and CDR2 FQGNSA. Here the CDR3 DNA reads TGTGCCAGCAGCTTCACAGGGAATCAGCCCCAGCATTTT. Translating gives CASSFTGNQPQHF.

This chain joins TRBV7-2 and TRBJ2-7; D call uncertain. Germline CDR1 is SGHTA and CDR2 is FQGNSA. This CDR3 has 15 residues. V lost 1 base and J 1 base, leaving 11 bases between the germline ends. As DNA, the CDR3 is TGTGCCAGCAGCTTAGGCCCCCGTCCTTCCTACGAGCAGTACTTC. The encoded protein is CASSLGPRPSYEQYF.

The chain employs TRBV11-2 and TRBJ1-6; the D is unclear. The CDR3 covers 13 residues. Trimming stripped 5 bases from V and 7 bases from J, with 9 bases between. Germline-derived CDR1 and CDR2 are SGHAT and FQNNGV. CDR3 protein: CASSTGINSPLHF. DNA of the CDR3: TGTGCCAGCAGCACGGGCATCAATTCACCCCTCCACTTT.

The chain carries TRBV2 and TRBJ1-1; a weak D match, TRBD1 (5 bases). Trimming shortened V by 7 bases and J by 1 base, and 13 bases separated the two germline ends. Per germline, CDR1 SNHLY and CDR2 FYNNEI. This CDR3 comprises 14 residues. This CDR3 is CASTLSGGNTEAFF. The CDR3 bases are TGTGCCAGCACCCTCTCTGGGGGGAACACTGAAGCTTTCTTT.

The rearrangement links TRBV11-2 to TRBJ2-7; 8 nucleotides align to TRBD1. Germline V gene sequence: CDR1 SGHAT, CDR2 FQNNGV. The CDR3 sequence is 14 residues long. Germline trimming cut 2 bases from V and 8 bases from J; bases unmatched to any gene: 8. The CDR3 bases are TGTGCCAGCAGCTTAATGGGACAGGCTTCTCAGCAGTACTTC. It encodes CASSLMGQASQQYF. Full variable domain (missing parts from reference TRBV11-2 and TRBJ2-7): EAGVAQSPRYKIIEKRQSVAFWCNPISGHATLYWYQQILGQGPKLLIQFQNNGVVDDSQLPKDRFSAERLKGVDSTLKIQPAKLEDSAVYLCASSLMGQASQQYFGPGTRLTVT.

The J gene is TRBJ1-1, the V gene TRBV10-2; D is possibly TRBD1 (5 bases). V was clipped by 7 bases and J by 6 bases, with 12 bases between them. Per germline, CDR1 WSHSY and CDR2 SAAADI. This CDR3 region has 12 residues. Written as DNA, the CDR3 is TGCGCCAGCACCCAGGGTTTTTCTGAAGCTTTCTTT. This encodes CASTQGFSEAFF.

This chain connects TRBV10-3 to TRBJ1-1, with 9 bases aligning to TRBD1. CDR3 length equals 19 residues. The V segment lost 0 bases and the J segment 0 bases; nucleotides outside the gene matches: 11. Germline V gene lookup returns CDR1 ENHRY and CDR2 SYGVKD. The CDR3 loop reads CAISESSIWTGELNTEAFF. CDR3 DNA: TGTGCCATCAGTGAGTCCTCTATTTGGACAGGGGAACTGAACACTGAAGCTTTCTTT.

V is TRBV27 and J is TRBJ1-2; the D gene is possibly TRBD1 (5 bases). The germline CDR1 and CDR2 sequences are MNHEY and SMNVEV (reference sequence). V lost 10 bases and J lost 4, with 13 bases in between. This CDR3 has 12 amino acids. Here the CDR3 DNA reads TGTGCCACACTAGGGGCCTCCTATGGCTACACCTTC. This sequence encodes CATLGASYGYTF.

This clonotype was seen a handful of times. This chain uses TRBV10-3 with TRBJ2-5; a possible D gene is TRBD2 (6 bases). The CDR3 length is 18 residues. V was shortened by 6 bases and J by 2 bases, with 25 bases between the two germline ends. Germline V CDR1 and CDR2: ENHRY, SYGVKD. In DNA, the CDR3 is TGTGCCATCAGCCCCCTCGGGAGTTCAGCGGCGAATCAAGAGACCCAGTACTTC. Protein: CAISPLGSSAANQETQYF.

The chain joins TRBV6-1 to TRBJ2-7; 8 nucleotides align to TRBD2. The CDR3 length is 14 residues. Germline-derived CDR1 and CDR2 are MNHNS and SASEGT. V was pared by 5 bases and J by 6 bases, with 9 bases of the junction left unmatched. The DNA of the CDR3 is TGTGCCAGCAGTTACCCCAGCGGGGGCGGCGAGCAGTACTTC. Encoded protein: CASSYPSGGGEQYF.

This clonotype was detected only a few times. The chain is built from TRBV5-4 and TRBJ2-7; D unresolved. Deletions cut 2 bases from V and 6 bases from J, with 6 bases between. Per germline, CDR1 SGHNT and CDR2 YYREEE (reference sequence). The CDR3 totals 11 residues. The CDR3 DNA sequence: TGTGCCAGCAGCTTTTCGGGCGAGCAGTACTTC. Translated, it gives CASSFSGEQYF.

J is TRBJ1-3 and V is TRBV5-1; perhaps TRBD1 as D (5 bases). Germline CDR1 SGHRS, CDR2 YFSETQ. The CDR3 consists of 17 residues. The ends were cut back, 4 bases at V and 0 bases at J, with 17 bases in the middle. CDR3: CASSLRDFAVSGNTIYF. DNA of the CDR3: TGCGCCAGCAGCCTTCGGGACTTCGCGGTCTCTGGAAACACCATATATTTT. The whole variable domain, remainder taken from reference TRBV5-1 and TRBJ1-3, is KAGVTQTPRYLIKTRGQQVTLSCSPISGHRSVSWYQQTPGQGLQFLFEYFSETQRNKGNFPGRFSGRQFSNSRSEMNVSTLELGDSALYLCASSLRDFAVSGNTIYFGEGSWLTVV.